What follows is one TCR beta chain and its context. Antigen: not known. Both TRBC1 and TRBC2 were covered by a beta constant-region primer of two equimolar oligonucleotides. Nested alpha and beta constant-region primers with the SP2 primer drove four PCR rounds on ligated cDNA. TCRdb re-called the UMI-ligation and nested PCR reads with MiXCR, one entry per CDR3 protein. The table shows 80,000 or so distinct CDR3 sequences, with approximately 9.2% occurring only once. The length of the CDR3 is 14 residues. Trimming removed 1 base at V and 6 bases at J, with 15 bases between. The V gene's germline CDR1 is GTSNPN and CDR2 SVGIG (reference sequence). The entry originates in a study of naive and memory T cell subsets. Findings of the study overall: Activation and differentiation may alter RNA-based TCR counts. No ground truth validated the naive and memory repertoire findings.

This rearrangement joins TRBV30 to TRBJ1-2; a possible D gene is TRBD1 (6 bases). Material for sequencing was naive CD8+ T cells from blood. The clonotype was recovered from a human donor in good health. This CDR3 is CAWSGDIREDGYTF. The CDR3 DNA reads TGTGCCTGGAGTGGGGACATACGTGAGGATGGCTACACCTTC.